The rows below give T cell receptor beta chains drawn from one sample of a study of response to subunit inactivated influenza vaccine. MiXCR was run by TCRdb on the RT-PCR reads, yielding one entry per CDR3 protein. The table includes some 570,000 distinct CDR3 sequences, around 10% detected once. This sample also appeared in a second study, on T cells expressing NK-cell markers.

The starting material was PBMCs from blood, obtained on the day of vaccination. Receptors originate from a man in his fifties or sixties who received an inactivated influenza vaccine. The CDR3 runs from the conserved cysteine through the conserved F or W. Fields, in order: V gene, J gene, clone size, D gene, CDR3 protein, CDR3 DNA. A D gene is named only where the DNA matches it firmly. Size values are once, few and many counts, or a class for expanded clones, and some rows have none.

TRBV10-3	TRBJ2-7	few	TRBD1	CAISSGQGYEQYF	TGTGCCATCAGCTCCGGACAGGGATACGAGCAGTACTTC
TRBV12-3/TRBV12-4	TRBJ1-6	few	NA	CASSFRTANSPLHF	TGTGCCAGCAGTTTCAGGACAGCGAACTCACCCCTCCACTTT
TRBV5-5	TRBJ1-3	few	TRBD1	CASSTPGQGSPAGNTIYF	TGTGCCAGCAGCACCCCCGGACAGGGATCTCCTGCTGGAAACACCATATATTTT
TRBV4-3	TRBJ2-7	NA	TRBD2	CASSKTGTSGKYEQYF	TGCGCCAGCAGCAAAACCGGGACTAGCGGGAAGTACGAGCAGTACTTC
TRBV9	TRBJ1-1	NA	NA	CASSATGFPAEAFF	TGTGCCAGCAGCGCAACAGGGTTTCCCGCTGAAGCTTTCTTT
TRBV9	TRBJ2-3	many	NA	CASTRDFSTDTQYF	TGTGCCAGCACCCGGGACTTTAGCACAGATACGCAGTATTTT
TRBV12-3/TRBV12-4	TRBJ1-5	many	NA	CASSDRDQPQHF	TGTGCCAGCAGTGATCGGGATCAGCCCCAGCATTTT
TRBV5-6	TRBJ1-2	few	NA	CASSFSGGTYGYTF	TGTGCCAGCAGCTTCTCTGGCGGGACCTATGGCTACACCTTC
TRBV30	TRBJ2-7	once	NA	CAWDLVRGFEQYF	TGTGCCTGGGACCTCGTGCGCGGGTTCGAGCAGTACTTC
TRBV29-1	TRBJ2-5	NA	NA	CSATGNQETQYF	TGCAGCGCTACGGGGAACCAAGAGACCCAGTACTTC
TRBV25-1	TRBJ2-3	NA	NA	CASSGRLSRLDTQYF	TGTGCCAGCAGTGGCAGACTTTCCCGACTGGATACGCAGTATTTT
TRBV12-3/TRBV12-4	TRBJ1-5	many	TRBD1	CASSLGQGAGAPQHF	TGTGCCAGCAGTCTCGGACAGGGTGCGGGGGCGCCCCAGCATTTT
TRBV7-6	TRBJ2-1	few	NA	CASTQWGAENYNEQFF	TGTGCCAGCACCCAGTGGGGCGCAGAAAACTACAATGAGCAGTTCTTC
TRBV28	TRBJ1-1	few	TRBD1	CASGTGFWNTEAFF	TGTGCCAGCGGGACAGGGTTTTGGAACACTGAAGCTTTCTTT
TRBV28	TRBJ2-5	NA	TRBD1	CASSATGTGMRETQYF	TGTGCCAGCAGTGCGACCGGGACAGGGATGAGAGAGACCCAGTACTTC
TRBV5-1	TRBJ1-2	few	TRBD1	CASSSRQGRNYGYTF	TGCGCCAGCAGCTCACGACAGGGGCGAAACTATGGCTACACCTTC
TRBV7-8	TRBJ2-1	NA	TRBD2	CASSFRTSGRGNEQFF	TGTGCCAGCAGCTTTCGGACTAGCGGGAGAGGAAATGAGCAGTTCTTC
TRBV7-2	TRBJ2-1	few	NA	CASSGRGGRLTEQFF	TGTGCCAGCAGCGGGAGGGGGGGTAGGTTGACTGAGCAGTTCTTC
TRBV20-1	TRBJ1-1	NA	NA	CSAERPPLTEAFF	TGCAGTGCTGAGAGACCACCACTGACTGAAGCTTTCTTT
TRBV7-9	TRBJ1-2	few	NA	CASSLGPPGTPMNGYTF	TGTGCCAGCAGCTTAGGTCCACCCGGTACACCTATGAATGGCTACACCTTC
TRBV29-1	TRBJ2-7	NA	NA	CSVVPTESYEQYF	TGCAGCGTTGTGCCGACTGAGTCCTACGAGCAGTACTTC
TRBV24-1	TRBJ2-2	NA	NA	CATSDAGTANTGELFF	TGTGCCACCAGTGATGCCGGGACCGCGAACACCGGGGAGCTGTTTTTT
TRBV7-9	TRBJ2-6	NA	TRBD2	CASSLAGGPGANVLTF	TGTGCCAGCAGCTTAGCGGGAGGGCCTGGGGCCAACGTCCTGACTTTC
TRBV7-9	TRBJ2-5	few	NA	CASTSSEETQYF	TGTGCCAGCACGAGCAGTGAGGAGACCCAGTACTTC
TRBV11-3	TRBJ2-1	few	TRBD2	CASSLVSAGGHGEQFF	TGTGCCAGCAGCTTAGTATCGGCGGGGGGGCATGGTGAGCAGTTCTTC
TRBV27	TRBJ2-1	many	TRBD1	CASSFVDRVTMFF	TGTGCCAGCAGTTTCGTCGACAGGGTGACTATGTTCTTC
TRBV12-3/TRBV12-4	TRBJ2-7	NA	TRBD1	CASSPGQGVPYEQYF	TGTGCCAGCAGTCCGGGACAGGGGGTACCCTACGAGCAGTACTTC
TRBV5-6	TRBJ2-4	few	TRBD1	CASSLISGGAAKNIQYF	TGTGCCAGCAGCTTGATTTCAGGGGGCGCAGCCAAAAACATTCAGTACTTC
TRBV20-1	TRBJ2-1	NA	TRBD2	CSATGTSVINEQFF	TGCAGTGCTACCGGGACTAGCGTGATAAATGAGCAGTTCTTC